These 23 T cell receptor beta chains originate from one sample sequenced in a study of cytomegalovirus exposure and HLA in healthy donors (dated by TCRdb to between 2016 and 2019). Library preparation employed the immunoSEQ multiplex PCR assay. For the multiplex PCR, a mixture combining 60 forward primers for TCR Vbeta segments and 13 reverse primers for TCR Jbeta segments was used. The immuneACCESS repertoire file appears here via TCRdb, limited to in-frame rearrangements. These files lack a portion of the clones; in checked studies, under half of the deficit traces to unresolved V genes, and the cause of the others is not known. The sample yields 190,000 or so clones; 75% to 90% were counted once. 0.5% to 0.8% of the sample goes to the ten largest clones. Sequencing was done on a sample of PBMCs. The source is a boy aged 5 to 17 in good health and CMV-seronegative.

The CDR3 bases are TGTGCCAGCAGCCCGAGGACAACCGCTTTCTATGGCTACACCTTC. The encoded protein is CASSPRTTAFYGYTF. The J gene is TRBJ1-2, the V gene TRBV11-2; weak D call: TRBD1 (5 bases). The germline gives CDR1 SGHAT, CDR2 FQNNGV. The CDR3 length is 15 residues. Between the trimmed V and J ends, which lost 5 bases and 4 bases, there was a span of 17 bases. The variable domain in full, with the rest retrieved from reference TRBV11-2 and TRBJ1-2, is EAGVAQSPRYKIIEKRQSVAFWCNPISGHATLYWYQQILGQGPKLLIQFQNNGVVDDSQLPKDRFSAERLKGVDSTLKIQPAKLEDSAVYLCASSPRTTAFYGYTFGSGTRLTVV.

A single count supports this clone. The J gene is TRBJ2-5, the V gene TRBV12-5; TRBD2 agrees at 15 bases. CDR3 length: 16 amino acids. V lost 1 base and J lost 3; bases outside the gene matches: 0. Looked up from germline, CDR1 is LGHNT and CDR2 is FRNRAP. The CDR3 region is CASGLGTSGGEETQYF. In nucleotides, the CDR3 is TGTGCTAGTGGTTTGGGGACTAGCGGGGGGGAAGAGACCCAGTACTTC. The variable domain in full, completed from reference TRBV12-5 and TRBJ2-5, reads DARVTQTPRHKVTEMGQEVTMRCQPILGHNTVFWYRQTMMQGLELLAYFRNRAPLDDSGMPKDRFSAEMPDATLATLKIQPSEPRDSAVYFCASGLGTSGGEETQYFGPGTRLLVL.

The rearrangement links TRBV19 to TRBJ2-1; 7 nucleotides match TRBD1. The trim removed 4 bases at V and 10 bases at J, leaving 7 bases unmatched. The CDR3 has 13 amino acids. Per germline, CDR1 LNHDA and CDR2 SQIVND (reference sequence). This CDR3 is CASSTTGSIEQFF. The DNA for the CDR3 is TGTGCCAGTAGTACGACAGGGTCCATCGAGCAGTTCTTC.

V is TRBV18 and J is TRBJ2-3; D perhaps matches TRBD2 (5 bases). The ends were cut back, 6 bases at V and 2 bases at J, with 9 bases in the middle. This CDR3 spans 13 amino acids. Germline loops: CDR1 KGHSH, CDR2 LQKENI. The CDR3 loop reads CASSGAYTDTQYF. CDR3 coding DNA: TGTGCCAGCTCGGGAGCGTACACAGATACGCAGTATTTT.

The J gene is TRBJ2-6, the V gene TRBV7-2; D may be TRBD1 (6 bases). From germline, CDR1 is SGHTA and CDR2 FQGNSA. Deletions cut 5 bases from V and 0 bases from J, with 14 bases between. The CDR3 contains 17 residues. The CDR3 nucleotides read TGTGCCAGCAGCCCGGGACACCCAATCTCTGGGGCCAACGTCCTGACTTTC. Protein: CASSPGHPISGANVLTF. The variable domain in full, with the rest retrieved from reference TRBV7-2 and TRBJ2-6, is GAGVSQSPSNKVTEKGKDVELRCDPISGHTALYWYRQSLGQGLEFLIYFQGNSAPDKSGLPSDRFSAERTGGSVSTLTIQRTQQEDSAVYLCASSPGHPISGANVLTFGAGSRLTVL.

V gene TRBV10-3 combines with J gene TRBJ2-2; 7 bases align to TRBD1. Germline CDR1 reads ENHRY; CDR2 reads SYGVKD. The CDR3 extends over 15 amino acids. The V and J ends lost 4 bases and 2 bases, in that order; junction bases with no gene match: 4. CDR3 residues: CAISGGTANTGELFF. CDR3 bases: TGTGCCATCAGTGGGGGGACAGCTAACACCGGGGAGCTGTTTTTT.

The chain links TRBV2 to TRBJ2-1; 7 nucleotides align to TRBD1. Germline V gene sequence: CDR1 SNHLY, CDR2 FYNNEI. V lost 8 bases to trimming and J lost 1 base; unmatched junction nucleotides: 8. The CDR3 runs to 15 residues. The CDR3 DNA reads as TGTGCCAGCGGCTTCGAGGGGGCGTCCTACAATGAGCAGTTCTTC. Translating gives CASGFEGASYNEQFF.

This chain uses TRBV13 with TRBJ1-1, with 8 bases that match TRBD1. The length of the CDR3 is 15 residues. The V and J ends lost 2 bases and 1 base, in that order; junction bases with no gene match: 3. Germline CDR1 reads PRHDT; CDR2 reads FYEKMQ (reference sequence). The CDR3 loop reads CASSLSGGANTEAFF. DNA for the CDR3: TGTGCCAGCAGCTTATCAGGGGGCGCGAACACTGAAGCTTTCTTT.

The genes are TRBV30 and TRBJ2-7; 7 bases match TRBD1. V shed 2 bases and J 3 bases; nucleotides not matched to a gene: 13. CDR1 and CDR2 from the germline V gene are GTSNPN and SVGIG (reference sequence). CDR3 size: 16 residues. The CDR3 DNA sequence: TGTGCCTGGAGTCCACTTGTAACGGGACAGCGCTACGAGCAGTACTTC. This gives the protein CAWSPLVTGQRYEQYF.

This clone has a handful of counts. The rearrangement joins TRBV9 to TRBJ2-7; 8 bases are shared with TRBD2. The CDR3 is 15 residues long. Trimming cost V 3 bases and J 1 base; bases outside gene matches: 6. Germline V gives CDR1 SGDLS, CDR2 YYNGEE. CDR3 DNA sequence: TGTGCCAGCAGCGCCGGGAGCGGGGGTTCCTACGAGCAGTACTTC. Translated: CASSAGSGGSYEQYF.

The chain is built from TRBV6-4 and TRBJ2-2, with 7 bases identical to TRBD2. The CDR3 loop spans 15 amino acids. CDR1 MRHNA and CDR2 SNTAGT come from the germline V gene. The ends lost 5 bases at V and 0 bases at J; junction bases unmatched: 3. The DNA of the CDR3 is TGTGCCAGCAGTTCTAGCGGATCGAACACCGGGGAGCTGTTTTTT. It specifies CASSSSGSNTGELFF.

The chain couples TRBV9 to TRBJ1-5, with TRBD1 matching over 10 bases. Unmatched junction bases numbered 5, after V lost 3 bases and J lost 5 bases. Germline CDR1 SGDLS, CDR2 YYNGEE. The CDR3 runs 15 residues. The chain's CDR3 is CASSAPTGGDQPQHF. The CDR3 DNA reads TGTGCCAGCAGCGCGCCGACAGGGGGCGATCAGCCCCAGCATTTT.

This chain links TRBV11-2 with TRBJ1-5, with 12 bases that match TRBD1. The CDR3 has 17 amino acids. Trimming cost V 5 bases and J 5 bases; bases outside gene matches: 10. Germline values: CDR1 SGHAT, CDR2 FQNNGV. Here the CDR3 reads CASSQAGTGGPYQPQHF. The CDR3 bases are TGTGCCAGCAGCCAAGCAGGGACAGGGGGCCCCTATCAGCCCCAGCATTTT. The whole variable domain, remainder taken from reference TRBV11-2 and TRBJ1-5, is EAGVAQSPRYKIIEKRQSVAFWCNPISGHATLYWYQQILGQGPKLLIQFQNNGVVDDSQLPKDRFSAERLKGVDSTLKIQPAKLEDSAVYLCASSQAGTGGPYQPQHFGDGTRLSIL.

The rearrangement joins TRBV19 to TRBJ2-1; 9 bases align to TRBD2. This CDR3 has 14 residues. The V gene end was trimmed by 2 bases and the J gene end by 7 bases; junction bases not matched to a gene: 3. CDR1 and CDR2 (germline): LNHDA, SQIVND (reference sequence). The CDR3 nucleotides are TGTGCCAGTAGTATACTAGCGGGGAATAATGAGCAGTTCTTC. This encodes CASSILAGNNEQFF.

The chain recombines TRBV7-8 with TRBJ1-5; D remains ambiguous. The length of the CDR3 is 16 residues. Trimming stripped 1 base from V and 2 bases from J, with 12 bases between. The germline gives CDR1 SGHVS, CDR2 FQNEAQ. The CDR3 is CASSLVRGRRNQPQHF. The CDR3 coding sequence is TGTGCCAGCAGCTTAGTCCGGGGTAGGCGCAATCAGCCCCAGCATTTT. Filled out from reference TRBV7-8 and TRBJ1-5, the complete variable domain reads GAGVSQSPRYKVAKRGQDVALRCDPISGHVSLFWYQQALGQGPEFLTYFQNEAQLDKSGLPSDRFFAERPEGSVSTLKIQRTQQEDSAVYLCASSLVRGRRNQPQHFGDGTRLSIL.

V usage is TRBV6-6 and J usage is TRBJ2-7, with 9 bases identical to TRBD1. The CDR3 consists of 16 residues. The V segment lost 0 bases and the J segment 2 bases; nucleotides outside the gene matches: 5. Germline V lookup: CDR1 MNHNY, CDR2 SVGAGI (reference sequence). CDR3 sequence: CASSYSRTGDAYEQYF. CDR3 DNA: TGTGCCAGCAGTTACTCCCGGACAGGGGATGCCTACGAGCAGTACTTC.

This chain uses TRBV5-4 with TRBJ2-7, with TRBD2 matching 14 bases. CDR3 size: 18 residues. V lost 0 bases, J lost 1 base, and 6 bases stayed unmatched. CDR1 SGHNT and CDR2 YYREEE come from the germline V gene (reference sequence). This CDR3 reads CASSLAPGLAGESYEQYF. The CDR3 nucleotides are TGTGCCAGCAGCTTGGCCCCGGGACTAGCGGGAGAGTCCTACGAGCAGTACTTC.

V is TRBV2 and J is TRBJ1-3, with 7 bases matching TRBD1. Per the germline V gene, CDR1 is SNHLY and CDR2 is FYNNEI. The V gene end was trimmed by 5 bases and the J gene end by 8 bases; junction bases not matched to a gene: 12. The CDR3 runs to 15 residues. This CDR3 is CASSPPGTAQDTIYF. DNA of the CDR3: TGTGCCAGCAGTCCCCCAGGGACAGCCCAAGACACCATATATTTT.

This clone was counted only a few times. The chain couples TRBV11-2 to TRBJ1-2; no clear D. CDR3 length equals 11 residues. V lost 4 bases and J lost 8, with 8 bases in between. Germline loops: CDR1 SGHAT, CDR2 FQNNGV. The CDR3 sequence is CASSSAGGYTF. Written as DNA, the CDR3 is TGTGCCAGCAGCTCGGCAGGCGGCTACACCTTC.

The gene calls are TRBV2 and TRBJ1-4, with D perhaps matching TRBD1 (5 bases). There are 14 residues in the CDR3. V was cut by 2 bases and J by 10 bases, with 14 bases left in between. CDR1 is SNHLY, CDR2 FYNNEI, per germline. The CDR3 nucleotides are TGTGCCAGCAGTGAAATATATGGGGCCCGAAAACTGTTTTTT. Protein sequence: CASSEIYGARKLFF.

The chain uses TRBV9 and TRBJ1-2; TRBD1 might be the D (5 bases). This CDR3 is built from 17 residues. CDR1 and CDR2 (germline): SGDLS, YYNGEE. Trimming cost V 0 bases and J 4 bases, with 19 bases left between them. The CDR3 sequence: CASSVEGGGSPSYGYTF. In DNA, the CDR3 is TGTGCCAGCAGCGTAGAAGGCGGGGGGAGCCCGAGCTATGGCTACACCTTC.

This clone was counted only a few times. CDR3 sequence: CASSLIGQSYGYTF. Here the CDR3 DNA reads TGTGCCAGCAGCTTAATCGGACAGTCCTATGGCTACACCTTC. The chain is built from TRBV7-9 and TRBJ1-2; D might be TRBD1 (6 bases). Germline V gene sequence: CDR1 SEHNR, CDR2 FQNEAQ (reference sequence). There are 14 residues in the CDR3. The V end was cut by 2 bases, the J end by 4 bases, with 11 bases between.

The genes are TRBV30 and TRBJ1-2, with D possibly being TRBD1 (5 bases). The germline V gene has CDR1 GTSNPN and CDR2 SVGIG (reference sequence). Trimming cost V 2 bases and J 4 bases, with 11 bases left between them. The CDR3 contains 13 residues. In DNA, the CDR3 is TGTGCCTGGAGTAGGTCCGGGGGCTATGGCTACACCTTC. It is translated as CAWSRSGGYGYTF. Using reference TRBV30 and TRBJ1-2 for the parts outside the CDR3, the full variable domain is SQTIHQWPATLVQPVGSPLSLECTVEGTSNPNLYWYRQAAGRGLQLLFYSVGIGQISSEVPQNLSASRPQDRQFILSSKKLLLSDSGFYLCAWSRSGGYGYTFGSGTRLTVV.